What follows are 3 T cell receptor beta chains derived from one specimen sequenced in a study of T cell repertoires in cytomegalovirus infection. No antigens are known for them. TCRdb itself ran the reads through MiXCR, one entry per CDR3 protein. The profile shows 700,000 to 850,000 distinct CDR3 sequences, approximately 29% of them singletons. Sample: cultured CD8+ T cells from PBMCs, taken from culture after CMV antigen stimulation. The source of these receptors is a human donor in good health (CMV status not recorded). Some clones in this sample may be carry-over from other donors' samples.

This chain connects TRBV27 to TRBJ1-2, with D uncertain. The CDR3 consists of 15 residues. CDR1 MNHEY and CDR2 SMNVEV come from the germline V gene (reference sequence). Deletions cut 6 bases from V and 8 bases from J, with 22 bases between. This CDR3 is CASRPMPGAMGGYTF. DNA for the CDR3: TGTGCCAGCAGACCTATGCCCGGAGCTATGGGGGGCTACACCTTC.

The chain is built from TRBV2 and TRBJ2-2, with a possible D match to TRBD1 (6 bases). Trimming stripped 10 bases from V and 5 bases from J, with 17 bases between. This CDR3 has 14 residues. Per germline, CDR1 SNHLY and CDR2 FYNNEI. CDR3 DNA: TGTGCCACCTTACCGGGACAAAAAACCGGGGAGCTGTTTTTT. Protein sequence: CATLPGQKTGELFF.

This clonotype occurred many times. The chain uses TRBV7-6 and TRBJ2-2; no definite D call. The V gene's germline CDR1 is SGHVS and CDR2 FNYEAQ. The CDR3 is 15 residues long. Deletions cut 5 bases from V and 2 bases from J, with 12 bases between. CDR3 sequence: CASSPLQENTGELFF. Here the CDR3 DNA reads TGTGCCAGCAGCCCACTCCAGGAAAACACCGGGGAGCTGTTTTTT.